This T cell receptor beta chain was captured by sequencing in a study of T-cell memory formation after mild COVID-19. Points from the study as a whole: Nothing confirmed that second-wave clones peaking on day 37 were specific for SARS-CoV-2. Clones that got smaller from day 15 to 85 had even CD4/CD8, while clones growing later tipped toward CD4+. Some SARS-CoV-2-responding clones were already detected in memory before infection. Contracting CD4+ clones were located mainly in CM and EM, and CD8+ clones in EMRA.

There are 15 residues in the CDR3. V was cut by 4 bases and J by 0 bases, with 10 bases left in between. Each CDR3 protein gets one entry after TCRdb re-called the 5' RACE reads with MiXCR. This table has over 150,000 distinct CDR3 sequences, around 18% appearing once. Turning to this clonotype: The antigen is undetermined.

Sequenced input: PBMCs or a T cell subset sorted from them (not recorded which). The sequence was obtained from a man aged 18 to 35 who had mild COVID-19 (a few samples of this study predate the infection). Cell type and time point are not known. This rearrangement joins TRBV12-3 or TRBV12-4 to TRBJ1-5; D unresolved. DNA of the CDR3: TGTGCCAGCAGTTCCGGGTCCCCTAGCAATCAGCCCCAGCATTTT. This translates into CASSSGSPSNQPQHF.